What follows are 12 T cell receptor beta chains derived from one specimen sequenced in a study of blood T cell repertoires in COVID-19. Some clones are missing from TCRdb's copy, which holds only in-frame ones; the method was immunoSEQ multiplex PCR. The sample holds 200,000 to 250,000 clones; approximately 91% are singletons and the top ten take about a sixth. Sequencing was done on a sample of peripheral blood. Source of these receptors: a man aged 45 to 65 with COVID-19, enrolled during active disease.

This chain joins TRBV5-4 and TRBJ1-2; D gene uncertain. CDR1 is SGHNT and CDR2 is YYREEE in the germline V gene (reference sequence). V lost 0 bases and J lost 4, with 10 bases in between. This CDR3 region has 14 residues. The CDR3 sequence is CASSLAQNPYGYTF. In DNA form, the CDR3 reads TGTGCCAGCAGCTTGGCACAGAATCCCTATGGCTACACCTTC.

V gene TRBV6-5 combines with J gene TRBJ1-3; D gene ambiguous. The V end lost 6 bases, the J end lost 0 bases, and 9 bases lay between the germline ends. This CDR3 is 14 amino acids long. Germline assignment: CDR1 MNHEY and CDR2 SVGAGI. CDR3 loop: CASRGPSSGNTIYF. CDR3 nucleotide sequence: TGTGCCAGCAGGGGCCCGAGCTCTGGAAACACCATATATTTT.

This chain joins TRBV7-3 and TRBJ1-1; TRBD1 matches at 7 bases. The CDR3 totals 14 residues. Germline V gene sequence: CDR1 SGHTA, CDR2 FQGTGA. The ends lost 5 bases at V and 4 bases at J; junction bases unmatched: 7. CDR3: CASSPQGETTEAFF. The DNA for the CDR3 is TGTGCCAGCAGCCCCCAGGGGGAGACCACTGAAGCTTTCTTT.

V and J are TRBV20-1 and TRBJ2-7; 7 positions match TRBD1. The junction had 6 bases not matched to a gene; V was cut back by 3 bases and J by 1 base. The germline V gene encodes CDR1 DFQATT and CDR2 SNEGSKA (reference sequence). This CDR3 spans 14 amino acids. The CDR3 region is CSASRQGRSYEQYF. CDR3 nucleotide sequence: TGCAGTGCTAGTCGACAGGGACGATCCTACGAGCAGTACTTC.

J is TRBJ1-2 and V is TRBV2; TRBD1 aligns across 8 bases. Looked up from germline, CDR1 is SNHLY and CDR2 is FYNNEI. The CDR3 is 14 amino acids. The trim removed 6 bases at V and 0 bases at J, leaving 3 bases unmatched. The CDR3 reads CASSPTGANYGYTF. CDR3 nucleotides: TGTGCCAGCAGCCCGACAGGGGCTAACTATGGCTACACCTTC.

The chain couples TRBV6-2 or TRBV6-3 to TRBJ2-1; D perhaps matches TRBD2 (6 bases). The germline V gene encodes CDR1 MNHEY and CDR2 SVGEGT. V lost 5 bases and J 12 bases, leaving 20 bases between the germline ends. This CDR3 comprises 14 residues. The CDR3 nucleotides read TGTGCCAGCAGTCCCGGGACTCTAGGAATAAGGCAGTTCTTC. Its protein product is CASSPGTLGIRQFF.

CDR3 bases: TGTGCCAGTAGTATAGCAGGGGCAGGCAATCAGCCCCAGCATTTT. Protein: CASSIAGAGNQPQHF. V is TRBV19 and J is TRBJ1-5, with a tentative D call TRBD1 (6 bases). CDR3 length: 15 amino acids. From germline, CDR1 is LNHDA and CDR2 SQIVND (reference sequence). Trimming stripped 1 base from V and 2 bases from J, with 9 bases between. The full variable domain, rest sourced from reference TRBV19 and TRBJ1-5, is DGGITQSPKYLFRKEGQNVTLSCEQNLNHDAMYWYRQDPGQGLRLIYYSQIVNDFQKGDIAEGYSVSREKKESFPLTVTSAQKNPTAFYLCASSIAGAGNQPQHFGDGTRLSIL.

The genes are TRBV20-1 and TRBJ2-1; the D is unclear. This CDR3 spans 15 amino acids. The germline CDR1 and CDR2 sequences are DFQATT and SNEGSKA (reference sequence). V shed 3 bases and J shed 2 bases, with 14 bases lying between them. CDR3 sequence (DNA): TGCAGTGCTAGTGAAGGAGACCCCGCCTACAATGAGCAGTTCTTC. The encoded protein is CSASEGDPAYNEQFF.

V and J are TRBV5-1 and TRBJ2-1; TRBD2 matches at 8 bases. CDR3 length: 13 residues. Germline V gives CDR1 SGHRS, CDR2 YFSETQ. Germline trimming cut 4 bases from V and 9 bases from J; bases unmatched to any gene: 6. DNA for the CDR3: TGCGCCAGCAGCCCCGGACTAGCAGCTGAGCAGTTCTTC. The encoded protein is CASSPGLAAEQFF.

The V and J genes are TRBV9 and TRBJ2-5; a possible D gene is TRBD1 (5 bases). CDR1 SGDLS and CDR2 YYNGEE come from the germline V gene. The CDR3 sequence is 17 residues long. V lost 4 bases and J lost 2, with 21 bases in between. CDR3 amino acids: CASSPGHPTDLQETQYF. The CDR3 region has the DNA TGTGCCAGCAGCCCCGGTCATCCGACAGACCTTCAAGAGACCCAGTACTTC. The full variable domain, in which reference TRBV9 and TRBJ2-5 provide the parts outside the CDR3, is DSGVTQTPKHLITATGQRVTLRCSPRSGDLSVYWYQQSLDQGLQFLIQYYNGEERAKGNILERFSAQQFPDLHSELNLSSLELGDSALYFCASSPGHPTDLQETQYFGPGTRLLVL.

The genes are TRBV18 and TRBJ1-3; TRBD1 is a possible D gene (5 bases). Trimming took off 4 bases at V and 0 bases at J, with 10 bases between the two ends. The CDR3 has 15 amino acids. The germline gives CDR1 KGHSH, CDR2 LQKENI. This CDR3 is CASSQTANSGNTIYF. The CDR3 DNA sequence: TGTGCCAGCTCACAGACAGCGAACTCTGGAAACACCATATATTTT.

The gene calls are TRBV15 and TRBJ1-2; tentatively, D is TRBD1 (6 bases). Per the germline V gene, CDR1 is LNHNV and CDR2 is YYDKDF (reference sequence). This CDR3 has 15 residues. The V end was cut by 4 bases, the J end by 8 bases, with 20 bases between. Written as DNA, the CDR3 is TGTGCCACCAGCAATGGGGGACACCCTCGAGAAGGCTACACCTTC. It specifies CATSNGGHPREGYTF.